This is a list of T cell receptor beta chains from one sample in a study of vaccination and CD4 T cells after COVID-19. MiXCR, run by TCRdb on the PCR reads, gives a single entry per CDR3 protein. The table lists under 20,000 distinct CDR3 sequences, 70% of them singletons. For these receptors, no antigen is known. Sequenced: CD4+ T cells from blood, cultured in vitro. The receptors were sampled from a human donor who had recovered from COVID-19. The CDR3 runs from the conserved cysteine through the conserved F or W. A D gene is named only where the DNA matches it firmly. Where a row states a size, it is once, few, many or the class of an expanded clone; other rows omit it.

CDR3nt: TGCGCCAGCAGCCAAGAAGGGTTTTCACCCCTCCACTTT
CDR3aa: CASSQEGFSPLHF
d_gene: NA
abundance: NA
v_gene: TRBV4-3
j_gene: TRBJ1-6

CDR3nt: TGTGCCAGCAGCCACCGCCCCCAATCGGCCGGGAATGAACAGATTGAAGCTTTCTTT
CDR3aa: CASSHRPQSAGNEQIEAFF
d_gene: NA
abundance: NA
v_gene: TRBV4-2
j_gene: TRBJ1-1

CDR3nt: TGTGCCAGCAGCGCCGAGGGCAGGGCTATCTATGGCTACACCTTC
CDR3aa: CASSAEGRAIYGYTF
d_gene: NA
abundance: NA
v_gene: TRBV7-2
j_gene: TRBJ1-2

CDR3nt: TGTGCCAGCAGTGAAGGTAACGCCCGAGCTTCACCCCTCCACTTT
CDR3aa: CASSEGNARASPLHF
d_gene: NA
abundance: NA
v_gene: TRBV2
j_gene: TRBJ1-6

CDR3nt: TGCAGTGCCCGGGCTCCCCCGGCCAATCAGCCCCAGCATTTT
CDR3aa: CSARAPPANQPQHF
d_gene: NA
abundance: NA
v_gene: TRBV20-1
j_gene: TRBJ1-5

CDR3nt: TGTGCCACCAGCAGAGATGGGACTACGCGAACCTACAATGAGCAGTTCTTC
CDR3aa: CATSRDGTTRTYNEQFF
d_gene: TRBD2
abundance: few
v_gene: TRBV15
j_gene: TRBJ2-1

CDR3nt: TGTGCCACCAGCCAGGGACTGGTCAACGGACTAGCGGGAGCCGCCTACAATGAGCAGTTCTTC
CDR3aa: CATSQGLVNGLAGAAYNEQFF
d_gene: TRBD2
abundance: NA
v_gene: TRBV24-1
j_gene: TRBJ2-1

CDR3nt: TGCAGCGTTGATGCAGTTCGGTCCTGGATCACAGATACGCAGTATTTT
CDR3aa: CSVDAVRSWITDTQYF
d_gene: NA
abundance: NA
v_gene: TRBV29-1
j_gene: TRBJ2-3

CDR3nt: TGCAGTGCTCTGGGACTAGCGTTAACCCAAAGCTCCTACAATGAGCAGTTCTTC
CDR3aa: CSALGLALTQSSYNEQFF
d_gene: TRBD2
abundance: NA
v_gene: TRBV20-1
j_gene: TRBJ2-1

CDR3nt: TGTGCCAGCAGTTTATGGCTCAATCAGCCCCAGCATTTT
CDR3aa: CASSLWLNQPQHF
d_gene: NA
abundance: few
v_gene: TRBV28
j_gene: TRBJ1-5

CDR3nt: TGTGCCACCACCAAGGACAGGAATGGCTACACCTTC
CDR3aa: CATTKDRNGYTF
d_gene: TRBD1
abundance: NA
v_gene: TRBV15
j_gene: TRBJ1-2

CDR3nt: TGTGCCACCAGTGATTGGACTAGCGGGCAAGAGACCCAGTACTTC
CDR3aa: CATSDWTSGQETQYF
d_gene: TRBD2
abundance: NA
v_gene: TRBV24-1
j_gene: TRBJ2-5

CDR3nt: TGTGCCAGCAGTTTAGTTACTAGCGGGACCTACGAGCAGTACTTC
CDR3aa: CASSLVTSGTYEQYF
d_gene: TRBD2
abundance: NA
v_gene: TRBV27
j_gene: TRBJ2-7

CDR3nt: TGTGCCAGCAGTCCCCCATCTCTTATTAGGAGGTACTTC
CDR3aa: CASSPPSLIRRYF
d_gene: NA
abundance: few
v_gene: TRBV27
j_gene: TRBJ2-4

CDR3nt: TGTGCCAGCACCGTCCCGGGACTAGCGGGAGGGTCTGGGGCCAACGTCCTGACTTTC
CDR3aa: CASTVPGLAGGSGANVLTF
d_gene: NA
abundance: NA
v_gene: TRBV21-1
j_gene: TRBJ2-6

CDR3nt: TGTGCCAGCAGCGGCCAATTTGGGGCCCTGGCAGGAGAGACCCAGTACTTC
CDR3aa: CASSGQFGALAGETQYF
d_gene: NA
abundance: NA
v_gene: TRBV7-2
j_gene: TRBJ2-5

CDR3nt: TGTGCCTGGAGTCTGGGGACTAATTCACCCCTCCACTTT
CDR3aa: CAWSLGTNSPLHF
d_gene: NA
abundance: NA
v_gene: TRBV30
j_gene: TRBJ1-6

CDR3nt: TGTGCCATCAGTGAGTCGCCGGGACTTGGCACCGGGGAGCTGTTTTTT
CDR3aa: CAISESPGLGTGELFF
d_gene: NA
abundance: NA
v_gene: TRBV10-3
j_gene: TRBJ2-2

CDR3nt: TGTGCCAGCGGGGAACAGGGGACCTCTGGGGCCAACGTCCTGACTTTC
CDR3aa: CASGEQGTSGANVLTF
d_gene: TRBD1
abundance: NA
v_gene: TRBV12-3/TRBV12-4
j_gene: TRBJ2-6

CDR3nt: TGTGCCACCAGCAGATCGACAGGTCCCTGGCCCCAGCATTTT
CDR3aa: CATSRSTGPWPQHF
d_gene: NA
abundance: few
v_gene: TRBV15
j_gene: TRBJ1-5

CDR3nt: TGTGCCAGTAGCCCCCGACAGAATAGCAATCAGCCCCAGCATTTT
CDR3aa: CASSPRQNSNQPQHF
d_gene: NA
abundance: NA
v_gene: TRBV19
j_gene: TRBJ1-5

CDR3nt: TGTGCCAGCAGCATAGACAGGGGAAGTCAGCCCCAGCATTTT
CDR3aa: CASSIDRGSQPQHF
d_gene: TRBD1
abundance: NA
v_gene: TRBV7-2
j_gene: TRBJ1-5

CDR3nt: TGCAGTGCTAGTGGCGACAGCTACAATGAGCAGTTCTTC
CDR3aa: CSASGDSYNEQFF
d_gene: NA
abundance: few
v_gene: TRBV20-1
j_gene: TRBJ2-1

CDR3nt: TGTGCCATCAGTGAGTCGGGAAAACAGACGAGCTACACCTTC
CDR3aa: CAISESGKQTSYTF
d_gene: NA
abundance: NA
v_gene: TRBV10-3
j_gene: TRBJ1-2

CDR3nt: TGTGCCAGCAGCCGGGGACTGAACACCGGGGAGCTGTTTTTT
CDR3aa: CASSRGLNTGELFF
d_gene: NA
abundance: NA
v_gene: TRBV7-2
j_gene: TRBJ2-2

CDR3nt: TGTGCCAGCGGTTACAGAAACACCGGGGAGCTGTTTTTT
CDR3aa: CASGYRNTGELFF
d_gene: NA
abundance: NA
v_gene: TRBV6-2/TRBV6-3
j_gene: TRBJ2-2

CDR3nt: TGCAGTGCTAGGAGGACAGAAACGCACTTC
CDR3aa: CSARRTETHF
d_gene: NA
abundance: NA
v_gene: TRBV20-1
j_gene: TRBJ2-7

CDR3nt: TGTGCCAGCAGCTTAGGACTAGCGGGAGGGCAAGAGACCCAGTACTTC
CDR3aa: CASSLGLAGGQETQYF
d_gene: TRBD2
abundance: NA
v_gene: TRBV7-2
j_gene: TRBJ2-5

CDR3nt: TGTGCCAGCAGTCCCCGTTGGGGAACTGGAAACACCATATATTTT
CDR3aa: CASSPRWGTGNTIYF
d_gene: NA
abundance: NA
v_gene: TRBV27
j_gene: TRBJ1-3

CDR3nt: TGTGCCAGCAGCCCTGTCCCAGGCAGGGAAGACGAGCAGTACTTC
CDR3aa: CASSPVPGREDEQYF
d_gene: NA
abundance: NA
v_gene: TRBV5-4
j_gene: TRBJ2-7

CDR3nt: TGTGCCAGCAGCCCCGTACTAGCGGGTGGGGGCGAGGCCCAGTACTTC
CDR3aa: CASSPVLAGGGEAQYF
d_gene: TRBD2
abundance: NA
v_gene: TRBV7-2
j_gene: TRBJ2-5

CDR3nt: TGTGCCAGCAGTTTATCCACTAGCGGGGATGAGTACATTCAGTACTTC
CDR3aa: CASSLSTSGDEYIQYF
d_gene: TRBD2
abundance: once
v_gene: TRBV28
j_gene: TRBJ2-4

CDR3nt: TGTGCCAGCAGTTACTCTTCGGGACAGGGGGCCCGGGAGACCCAGTACTTC
CDR3aa: CASSYSSGQGARETQYF
d_gene: TRBD1
abundance: NA
v_gene: TRBV6-5
j_gene: TRBJ2-5

CDR3nt: TGCGCCAGCAGCCAAGATCGGGACTTACCTGAAGCTTTCTTT
CDR3aa: CASSQDRDLPEAFF
d_gene: NA
abundance: few
v_gene: TRBV4-1
j_gene: TRBJ1-1

CDR3nt: TGCAGTGCTGCCCGCCCAAGGCGGGAGGGCGAGCAGTACTTC
CDR3aa: CSAARPRREGEQYF
d_gene: TRBD2
abundance: NA
v_gene: TRBV20-1
j_gene: TRBJ2-7

CDR3nt: TGTGCCAGCAGTTACTCGATGAGCAGGGAATCCTATAATTCACCCCTCCACTTT
CDR3aa: CASSYSMSRESYNSPLHF
d_gene: NA
abundance: NA
v_gene: TRBV6-5
j_gene: TRBJ1-6

CDR3nt: TGTGCCAGTAGCTCCCCGGGACAGTCGAGCACTGAAGCTTTCTTT
CDR3aa: CASSSPGQSSTEAFF
d_gene: TRBD1
abundance: NA
v_gene: TRBV19
j_gene: TRBJ1-1

CDR3nt: TGTGCCAGCAGCTTTTCGCAGGGGGCCTATGGCTACACCTTC
CDR3aa: CASSFSQGAYGYTF
d_gene: TRBD1
abundance: NA
v_gene: TRBV5-5
j_gene: TRBJ1-2

CDR3nt: TGTGCCAGCAGTGGCCGGGAGGGGTCCTTTTACTACGAGCAGTACTTC
CDR3aa: CASSGREGSFYYEQYF
d_gene: TRBD2
abundance: once
v_gene: TRBV28
j_gene: TRBJ2-7

CDR3nt: TGTGCCACCAGTGACGACAATGGGTATGGCTACACCTTC
CDR3aa: CATSDDNGYGYTF
d_gene: NA
abundance: NA
v_gene: TRBV24-1
j_gene: TRBJ1-2

CDR3nt: TGTGCCAGCAGTACGGGACAGGGGAGGTATCAGCCCCAGCATTTT
CDR3aa: CASSTGQGRYQPQHF
d_gene: TRBD1
abundance: few
v_gene: TRBV6-1
j_gene: TRBJ1-5